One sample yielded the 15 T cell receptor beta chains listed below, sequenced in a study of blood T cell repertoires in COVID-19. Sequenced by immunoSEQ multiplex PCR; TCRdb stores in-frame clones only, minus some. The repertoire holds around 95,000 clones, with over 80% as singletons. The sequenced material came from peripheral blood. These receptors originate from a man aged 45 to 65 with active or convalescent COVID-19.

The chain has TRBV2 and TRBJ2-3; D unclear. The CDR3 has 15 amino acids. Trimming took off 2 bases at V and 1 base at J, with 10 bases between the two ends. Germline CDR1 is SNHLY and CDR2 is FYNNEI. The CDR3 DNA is TGTGCCAGCAGTGAACTCAACATACGCACAGATACGCAGTATTTT. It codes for CASSELNIRTDTQYF.

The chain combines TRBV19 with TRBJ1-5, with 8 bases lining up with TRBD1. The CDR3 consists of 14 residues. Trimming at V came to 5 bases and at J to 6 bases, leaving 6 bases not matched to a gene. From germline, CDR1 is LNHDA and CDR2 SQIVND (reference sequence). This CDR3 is CASSPDRDGQPQHF. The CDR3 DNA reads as TGTGCCAGTAGTCCGGACAGGGATGGTCAGCCCCAGCATTTT.

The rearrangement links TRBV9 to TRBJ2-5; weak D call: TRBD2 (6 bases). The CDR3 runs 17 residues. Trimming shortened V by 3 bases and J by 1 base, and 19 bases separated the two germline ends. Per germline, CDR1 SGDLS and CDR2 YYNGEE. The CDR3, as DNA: TGTGCCAGCAGCGCCTTAGGTGCAGCGGGCGTCCAAGAGACCCAGTACTTC. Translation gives CASSALGAAGVQETQYF.

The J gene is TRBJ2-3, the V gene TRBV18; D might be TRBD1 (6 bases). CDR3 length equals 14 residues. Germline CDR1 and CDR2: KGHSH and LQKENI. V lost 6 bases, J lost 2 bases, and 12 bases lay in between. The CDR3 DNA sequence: TGTGCCAGCTCGTATCGGGGACACACAGATACGCAGTATTTT. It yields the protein CASSYRGHTDTQYF.

The CDR3 protein is CASRGSGQNLYYTGELFF. DNA for the CDR3: TGTGCCAGTAGGGGGTCGGGACAGAACCTCTACTACACCGGGGAGCTGTTTTTT. The chain combines TRBV19 with TRBJ2-2; 7 positions agree with TRBD1. The CDR3 spans 18 residues. Per the germline V gene, CDR1 is LNHDA and CDR2 is SQIVND (reference sequence). V lost 6 bases, J lost 3 bases, and 16 bases stayed unmatched.

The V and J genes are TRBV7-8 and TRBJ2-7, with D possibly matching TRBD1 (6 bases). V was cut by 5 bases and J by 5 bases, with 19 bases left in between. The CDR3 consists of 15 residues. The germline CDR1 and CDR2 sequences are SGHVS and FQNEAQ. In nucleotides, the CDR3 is TGTGCCAGCAGCGTATACAGGGACAAGGGGGACGAGCAGTACTTC. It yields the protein CASSVYRDKGDEQYF.

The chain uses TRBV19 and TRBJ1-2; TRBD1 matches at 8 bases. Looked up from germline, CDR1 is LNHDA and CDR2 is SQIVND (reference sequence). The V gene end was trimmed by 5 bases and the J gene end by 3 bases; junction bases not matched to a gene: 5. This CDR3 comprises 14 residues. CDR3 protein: CASSLAGGDYGYTF. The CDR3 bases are TGTGCCAGTAGTTTGGCAGGGGGCGACTATGGCTACACCTTC.

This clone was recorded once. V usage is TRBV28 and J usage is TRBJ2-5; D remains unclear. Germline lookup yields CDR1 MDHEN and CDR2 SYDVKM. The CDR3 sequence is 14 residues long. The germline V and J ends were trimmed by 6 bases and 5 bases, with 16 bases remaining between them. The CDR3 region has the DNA TGTGCCAGCAGCATTCCGACGGAGCCGGAGACCCAGTACTTC. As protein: CASSIPTEPETQYF.

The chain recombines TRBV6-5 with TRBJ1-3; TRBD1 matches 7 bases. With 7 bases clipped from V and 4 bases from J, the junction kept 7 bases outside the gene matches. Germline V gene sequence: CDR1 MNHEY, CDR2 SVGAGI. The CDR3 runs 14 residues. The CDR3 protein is CASKGQAGGNTIYF. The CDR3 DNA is TGTGCCAGCAAAGGACAGGCGGGAGGAAACACCATATATTTT.

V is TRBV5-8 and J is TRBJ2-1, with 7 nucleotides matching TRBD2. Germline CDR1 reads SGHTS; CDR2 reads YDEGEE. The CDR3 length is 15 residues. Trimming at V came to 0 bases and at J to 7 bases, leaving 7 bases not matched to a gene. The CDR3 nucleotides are TGTGCCAGCAGCTTGGTGCTAGGCGGGGGAAATGAGCAGTTCTTC. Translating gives CASSLVLGGGNEQFF.

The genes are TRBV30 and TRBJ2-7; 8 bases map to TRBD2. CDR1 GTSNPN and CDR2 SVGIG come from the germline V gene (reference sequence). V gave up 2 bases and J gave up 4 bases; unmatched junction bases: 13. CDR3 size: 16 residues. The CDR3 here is CAWSRGGTSVGYEQYF. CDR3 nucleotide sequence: TGTGCCTGGAGTCGCGGGGGGACCTCCGTGGGGTACGAGCAGTACTTC.

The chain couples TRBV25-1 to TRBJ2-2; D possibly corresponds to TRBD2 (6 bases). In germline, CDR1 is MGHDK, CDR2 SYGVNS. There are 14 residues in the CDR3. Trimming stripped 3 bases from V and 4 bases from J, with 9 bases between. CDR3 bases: TGTGCCAGCAGTGAGCAGGGAGGCACCGGGGAGCTGTTTTTT. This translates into CASSEQGGTGELFF.

This CDR3 is CASSQYQGANSPLHF. CDR3 bases: TGTGCCAGCAGCCAATATCAGGGCGCGAATTCACCCCTCCACTTT. The genes are TRBV3-1 (or the pseudogene TRBV3-2) and TRBJ1-6; weak D call: TRBD1 (5 bases). V lost 2 bases and J lost 7, with 12 bases in between. This CDR3 has 15 residues. Germline values: CDR1 LGHDT, CDR2 YNNKEL (reference sequence).

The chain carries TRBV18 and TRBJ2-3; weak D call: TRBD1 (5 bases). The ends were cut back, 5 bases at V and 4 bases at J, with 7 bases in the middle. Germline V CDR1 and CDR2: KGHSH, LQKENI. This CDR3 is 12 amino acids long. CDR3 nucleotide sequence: TGTGCCAGCTCATCCAGGGCAGATACGCAGTATTTT. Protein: CASSSRADTQYF.

The CDR3 bases are TGTGCCAGCTCACCACGCAGCGGGAGAGAGATGGATGAGCAGTTCTTC. Translated, it gives CASSPRSGREMDEQFF. The chain employs TRBV18 and TRBJ2-1, with TRBD2 identical over 8 bases. The junction had 10 bases not matched to a gene; V was cut back by 1 base and J by 8 bases. The CDR3 has 16 residues. Germline-derived CDR1 and CDR2 are KGHSH and LQKENI.